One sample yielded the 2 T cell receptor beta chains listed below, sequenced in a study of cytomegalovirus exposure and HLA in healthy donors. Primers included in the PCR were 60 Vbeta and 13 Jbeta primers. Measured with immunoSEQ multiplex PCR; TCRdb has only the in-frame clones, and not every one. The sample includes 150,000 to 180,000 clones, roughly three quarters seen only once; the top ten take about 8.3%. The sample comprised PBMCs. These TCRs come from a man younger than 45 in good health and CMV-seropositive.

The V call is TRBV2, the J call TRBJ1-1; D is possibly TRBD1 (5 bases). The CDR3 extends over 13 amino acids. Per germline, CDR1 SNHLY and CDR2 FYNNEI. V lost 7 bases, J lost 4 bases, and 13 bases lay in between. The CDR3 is CASKIQEGTEAFF. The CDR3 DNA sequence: TGTGCCAGCAAAATACAGGAAGGCACTGAAGCTTTCTTT.

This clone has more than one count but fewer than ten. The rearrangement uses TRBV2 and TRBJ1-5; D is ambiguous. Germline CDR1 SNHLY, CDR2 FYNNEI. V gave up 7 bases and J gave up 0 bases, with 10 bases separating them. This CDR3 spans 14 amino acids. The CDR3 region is CASNRGDSNQPQHF. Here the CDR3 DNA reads TGTGCCAGCAACCGGGGTGATAGCAATCAGCCCCAGCATTTT.